This T cell receptor (beta chain) was documented in a study of PD-1 blockade in classical Hodgkin lymphoma. Study results and limitations: According to reports, newly diagnosed patients had lower baseline TCR diversity than healthy donors, and relapsed/refractory patients had lower baseline TCR diversity still. Exclusion applied to patients who initiated nivolumab less than 1 year following ASCT.

Time point in this sample: cycle 4 day 1 (C4D1), after five to seven weeks of nivolumab. Each patient's relapse followed autologous stem cell transplantation, and brentuximab vedotin exposure varied. This table comes from immunoSEQ multiplex PCR, and its TCRdb copy is limited to in-frame clones, with some not included. Among 57,000 or so clones, roughly nine tenths were seen once, and the ten largest hold about 8.1%. Comments on this clone: Its cognate antigen is unknown.

The CDR3 extends over 15 amino acids. Germline CDR1 MDHEN, CDR2 SYDVKM. V shed 3 bases, J shed 3 bases, and the junction held 4 bases outside the gene matches. This TCR derives from a human donor with classical Hodgkin lymphoma. This sample comprised peripheral blood mononuclear cells (PBMCs), obtained before the fourth cycle of nivolumab. The J gene is TRBJ1-3, the V gene TRBV28; 8 nucleotides line up with TRBD1. The CDR3 nucleotides are TGTGCCAGCAGTTTCGTCACAGGGGGTGGAAACACCATATATTTT. Translating it yields CASSFVTGGGNTIYF.